This T cell receptor beta chain was found in a study of OX40 agonist ivuxolimab in advanced cancers. As for the study in general: Ivuxolimab, an antibody acting as an agonist of OX40 (CD134), was used to treat patients.

Study-wide findings and caveats: More expanded clones were seen, on average, in CD8+ T cells than in CD4+.

About this clone: The antigen remains undetermined.

Data came from immunoSEQ multiplex PCR; TCRdb stores just in-frame clones and leaves some out. This sample yields about 26,000 clones, of which just under 85% are seen a single time; roughly 29% belongs to the top ten. CDR1 and CDR2 from the germline V gene are SGHNT and YYREEE (reference sequence). This CDR3 has 11 amino acids. Trimming cost V 1 base and J 8 bases, with 3 bases left between them. This specimen was CD4+ or CD8+ T cells sorted from blood, taken in a trial of the OX40 agonist ivuxolimab. This sequence joins TRBV5-4 and TRBJ2-2, with no clear D. The origin of this receptor is an adult with an advanced solid tumor such as melanoma, head and neck, liver or kidney cancer. CDR3 sequence: CASSLQGELFF. The CDR3 DNA follows: TGTGCCAGCAGCTTGCAGGGGGAGCTGTTTTTT.